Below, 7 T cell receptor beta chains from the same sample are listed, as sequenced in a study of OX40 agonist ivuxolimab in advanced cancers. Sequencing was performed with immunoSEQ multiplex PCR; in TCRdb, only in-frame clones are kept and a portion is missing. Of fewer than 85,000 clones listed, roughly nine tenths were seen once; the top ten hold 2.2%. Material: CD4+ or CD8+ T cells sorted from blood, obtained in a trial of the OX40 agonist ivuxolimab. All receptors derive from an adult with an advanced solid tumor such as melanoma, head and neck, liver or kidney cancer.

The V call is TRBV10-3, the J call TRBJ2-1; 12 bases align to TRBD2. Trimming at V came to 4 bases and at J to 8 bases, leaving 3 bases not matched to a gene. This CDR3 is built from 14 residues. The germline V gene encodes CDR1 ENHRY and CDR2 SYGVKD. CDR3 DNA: TGTGCCATCAGTGGGCTAGCGGGGGGGGATGAGCAGTTCTTC. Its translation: CAISGLAGGDEQFF.

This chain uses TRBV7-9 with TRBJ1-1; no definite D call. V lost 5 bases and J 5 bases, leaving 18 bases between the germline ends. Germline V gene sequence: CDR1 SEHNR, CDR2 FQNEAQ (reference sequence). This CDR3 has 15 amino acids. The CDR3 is CASSRGLGPGTEAFF. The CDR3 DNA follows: TGTGCCAGCAGCCGAGGGCTTGGGCCGGGGACTGAAGCTTTCTTT.

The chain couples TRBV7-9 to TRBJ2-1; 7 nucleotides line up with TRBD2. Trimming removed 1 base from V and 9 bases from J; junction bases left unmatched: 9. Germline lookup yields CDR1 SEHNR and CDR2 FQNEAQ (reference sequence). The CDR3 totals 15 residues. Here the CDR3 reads CASSLGDYPLTEQFF. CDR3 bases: TGTGCCAGCAGCTTAGGGGACTACCCCTTAACTGAGCAGTTCTTC. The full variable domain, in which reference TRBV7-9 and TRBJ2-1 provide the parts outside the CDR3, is DTGVSQNPRHKITKRGQNVTFRCDPISEHNRLYWYRQTLGQGPEFLTYFQNEAQLEKSRLLSDRFSAERPKGSFSTLEIQRTEQGDSAMYLCASSLGDYPLTEQFFGPGTRLTVL.

The CDR3 DNA follows: TGTGCCACCAGCAGACAATATGCGGGGGCCTCAGATACGCAGTATTTT. This codes for CATSRQYAGASDTQYF. The chain recombines TRBV15 with TRBJ2-3; D might be TRBD2 (7 bases). V shed 2 bases and J shed 4 bases, with 16 bases lying between them. Germline assignment: CDR1 LNHNV and CDR2 YYDKDF (reference sequence). The CDR3 length is 16 residues.

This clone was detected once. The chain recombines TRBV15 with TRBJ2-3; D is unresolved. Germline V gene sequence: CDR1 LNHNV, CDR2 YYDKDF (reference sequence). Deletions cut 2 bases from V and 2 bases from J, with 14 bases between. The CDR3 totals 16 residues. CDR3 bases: TGTGCCACCAGCAGACCTACGCTAGGCACCACAGATACGCAGTATTTT. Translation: CATSRPTLGTTDTQYF. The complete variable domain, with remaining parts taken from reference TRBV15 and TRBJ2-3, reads DAMVIQNPRYQVTQFGKPVTLSCSQTLNHNVMYWYQQKSSQAPKLLFHYYDKDFNNEADTPDNFQSRRPNTSFCFLDIRSPGLGDTAMYLCATSRPTLGTTDTQYFGPGTRLTVL.

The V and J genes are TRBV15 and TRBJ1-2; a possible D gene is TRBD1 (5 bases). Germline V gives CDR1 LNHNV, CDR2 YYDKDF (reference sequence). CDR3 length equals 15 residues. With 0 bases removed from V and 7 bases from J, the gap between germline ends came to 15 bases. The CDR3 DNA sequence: TGTGCCACCAGCAGAGATCTTTCCAGGGAGGCTGGCTACACCTTC. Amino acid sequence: CATSRDLSREAGYTF.

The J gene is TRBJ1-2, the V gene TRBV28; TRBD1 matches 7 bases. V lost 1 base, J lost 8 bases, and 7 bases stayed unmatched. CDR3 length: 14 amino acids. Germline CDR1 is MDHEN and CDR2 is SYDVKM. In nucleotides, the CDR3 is TGTGCCAGCAGTTTATCACAGGGGACCCCCGGCTACACCTTC. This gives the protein CASSLSQGTPGYTF.